These 29 T cell receptor beta chains were sequenced from one sample in a study of blood T cell repertoires in COVID-19. TCRdb's copy holds only in-frame clones and misses some; the assay was immunoSEQ multiplex PCR. The data contain about 310,000 clones, more than 75% of them singletons. The specimen sequenced was peripheral blood. The receptors come from a man in his forties or fifties with active or convalescent COVID-19.

This clone was seen only once. The V and J genes are TRBV12-3 or TRBV12-4 and TRBJ1-6; D is unresolved. The CDR3 loop spans 13 amino acids. V lost 5 bases and J 8 bases, leaving 10 bases between the germline ends. CDR3 nucleotide sequence: TGTGCCAGCAGTCCCCGAGGCGATTCACCCCTCCACTTT. This translates into CASSPRGDSPLHF.

The chain carries TRBV6-1 and TRBJ1-2; D uncertain. V lost 2 bases to trimming and J lost 8 bases, with 15 bases between them. Germline CDR1 MNHNS, CDR2 SASEGT. CDR3 length equals 14 residues. The CDR3, as DNA: TGTGCCAGCAGTGAATCGGGGAACCTAGAAGGCTACACCTTC. Translating it yields CASSESGNLEGYTF.

The chain combines TRBV28 with TRBJ1-6; 7 nucleotides align to TRBD1. This CDR3 is built from 14 residues. J gave up 11 bases and V 2 bases, and 6 bases lay outside the gene matches. Germline CDR1 MDHEN, CDR2 SYDVKM. Here the CDR3 reads CASSLEGAPTPLHF. The CDR3 nucleotides read TGTGCCAGCAGTTTAGAGGGGGCCCCTACACCCCTCCACTTT.

This clone was recorded a few times. CDR3 region: CASSIGGQESPLHF. The CDR3 DNA reads as TGTGCCAGTAGTATAGGGGGGCAGGAATCACCCCTCCACTTT. V is TRBV19 and J is TRBJ1-6, with D tentatively TRBD1 (6 bases). V was pared by 1 base and J by 10 bases, with 11 bases between. The germline gives CDR1 LNHDA, CDR2 SQIVND (reference sequence). The CDR3 runs 14 residues. Looking up the rest from reference TRBV19 and TRBJ1-6 gives the full variable domain: DGGITQSPKYLFRKEGQNVTLSCEQNLNHDAMYWYRQDPGQGLRLIYYSQIVNDFQKGDIAEGYSVSREKKESFPLTVTSAQKNPTAFYLCASSIGGQESPLHFGNGTRLTVT.

The rearrangement joins TRBV27 to TRBJ2-5; 7 nucleotides match TRBD1. The trim removed 4 bases at V and 5 bases at J, leaving 13 bases unmatched. The germline V gene encodes CDR1 MNHEY and CDR2 SMNVEV (reference sequence). This CDR3 has 16 amino acids. The CDR3 nucleotides read TGTGCCAGCAGTTCACCCCCTACCGACAGGGCGGAGACCCAGTACTTC. Its translation: CASSSPPTDRAETQYF.

The chain is built from TRBV6-5 and TRBJ1-2; 10 bases agree with TRBD1. The CDR3 runs 15 residues. Germline V CDR1 and CDR2: MNHEY, SVGAGI. V shed 7 bases and J 2 bases; nucleotides not matched to a gene: 7. CDR3 in amino acids: CASTNPGQGNYGYTF. The CDR3 DNA is TGTGCCAGCACTAATCCGGGACAGGGGAACTATGGCTACACCTTC.

The chain couples TRBV28 to TRBJ1-1, with 8 bases that match TRBD1. This CDR3 has 17 residues. The V gene's germline CDR1 is MDHEN and CDR2 SYDVKM. V was clipped by 1 base and J by 2 bases; unmatched bases: 9. Here the CDR3 DNA reads TGTGCCAGCAGTTTATCCCTTGGACAGGGCGGAAACACTGAAGCTTTCTTT. The encoded protein is CASSLSLGQGGNTEAFF.

The chain uses TRBV5-4 and TRBJ2-7, with 10 bases identical to TRBD2. The CDR3 extends over 15 amino acids. The trim removed 3 bases at V and 3 bases at J, leaving 6 bases unmatched. The V gene's germline CDR1 is SGHNT and CDR2 YYREEE (reference sequence). In DNA form, the CDR3 reads TGTGCCAGCAGCTCTCCCGGACTAGCGGACTACGAGCAGTACTTC. Translating it yields CASSSPGLADYEQYF.

The chain has TRBV28 and TRBJ1-2, with D perhaps TRBD1 (5 bases). V was pared by 3 bases and J by 4 bases, with 15 bases between. Germline CDR1 reads MDHEN; CDR2 reads SYDVKM. The CDR3 sequence is 15 residues long. CDR3 region: CASSLRDSFPYGYTF. Written as DNA, the CDR3 is TGTGCCAGCAGTTTGCGAGACAGCTTCCCCTATGGCTACACCTTC.

This clone showed up just once. The chain couples TRBV21-1 to TRBJ2-5; the table names TRBD2, a call not compared with the DNA. TRBV21-1 is recorded as a pseudogene. This CDR3 has 15 residues. CDR3 DNA sequence: TGTGCCAGCAGCATATGGCTAGCGGGGGGGGAGACCCAGTACTTC. This codes for CASSIWLAGGETQYF.

A single count supports this clone. The chain uses TRBV6-1 and TRBJ1-2, with D hard to call. The ends were cut back, 2 bases at V and 1 base at J, with 8 bases in the middle. Germline values: CDR1 MNHNS, CDR2 SASEGT. The CDR3 consists of 14 residues. This CDR3 is CASSELSVNYGYTF. The CDR3, as DNA: TGTGCCAGCAGTGAACTCTCAGTTAACTATGGCTACACCTTC.

The gene calls are TRBV9 and TRBJ1-1, with a weak D call TRBD1 (6 bases). The CDR3 totals 15 residues. Germline values: CDR1 SGDLS, CDR2 YYNGEE. Trimming cost V 4 bases and J 4 bases, with 17 bases left between them. The DNA for the CDR3 is TGTGCCAGCAGCCCAAGGATGGGGGCGGTCACTGAAGCTTTCTTT. Translation gives CASSPRMGAVTEAFF.

The V gene is TRBV10-1, the J gene TRBJ2-1; TRBD2 aligns across 13 bases. Germline CDR1 reads WNHNN; CDR2 reads SYGVQD (reference sequence). The V gene end was trimmed by 4 bases and the J gene end by 5 bases; junction bases not matched to a gene: 11. The CDR3 spans 18 residues. This CDR3 is CASSAGTSGTRPHNEQFF. The CDR3 bases are TGCGCCAGCAGTGCCGGGACTAGCGGGACCAGGCCCCACAATGAGCAGTTCTTC.

The CDR3, as DNA: TGTGCCAGCAGCTTGGACAGAGAAAAACTGTTTTTT. Protein: CASSLDREKLFF. The chain is built from TRBV5-5 and TRBJ1-4; D uncertain. Trimming shortened V by 0 bases and J by 8 bases, and 5 bases separated the two germline ends. The germline V gene has CDR1 SGHKS and CDR2 YYEKEE (reference sequence). The CDR3 length is 12 residues.

This clone has just a few counts. The V gene is TRBV28, the J gene TRBJ2-5, with TRBD1 matching over 9 bases. V trimming: 6 bases; J trimming: 2 bases; junction bases outside the gene matches: 16. The CDR3 extends over 18 amino acids. CDR1 and CDR2 from the germline V gene are MDHEN and SYDVKM. As DNA, the CDR3 is TGTGCCAGCAGGGTAACCGGGACAGGGTCCCTCCTTCAAGAGACCCAGTACTTC. The encoded protein is CASRVTGTGSLLQETQYF. The full variable domain, in which reference TRBV28 and TRBJ2-5 provide the parts outside the CDR3, is DVKVTQSSRYLVKRTGEKVFLECVQDMDHENMFWYRQDPGLGLRLIYFSYDVKMKEKGDIPEGYSVSREKKERFSLILESASTNQTSMYLCASRVTGTGSLLQETQYFGPGTRLLVL.

This chain links TRBV9 with TRBJ2-3; D perhaps matches TRBD2 (5 bases). Germline V CDR1 and CDR2: SGDLS, YYNGEE. The V gene lost 3 bases and the J gene lost 6 bases, with 14 bases spanning the gap. The CDR3 length is 14 residues. The CDR3 reads CASSDRTGLDTQYF. The CDR3 coding sequence is TGTGCCAGCAGCGACCGGACTGGCCTCGATACGCAGTATTTT.

The chain is built from TRBV4-3 and TRBJ1-1; TRBD1 matches at 7 bases. V lost 3 bases and J lost 1; bases outside the gene matches: 5. The CDR3 runs to 15 residues. Germline CDR1 LGHNA, CDR2 YSLEER. CDR3 residues: CASSHGRQGNTEAFF. For the CDR3, the DNA is TGCGCCAGCAGCCACGGACGACAGGGGAACACTGAAGCTTTCTTT.

The chain is built from TRBV5-1 and TRBJ2-1, with D perhaps matching TRBD1 (5 bases). Germline values: CDR1 SGHRS, CDR2 YFSETQ. This CDR3 has 15 residues. Trimming left V 4 bases short and J 4 bases short, with 15 bases between. This CDR3 is CASSASQGAYNEQFF. The CDR3 DNA follows: TGCGCCAGCAGCGCAAGTCAGGGCGCTTACAATGAGCAGTTCTTC.

The chain employs TRBV28 and TRBJ1-5; D gene uncertain. Germline CDR1 is MDHEN and CDR2 is SYDVKM. This CDR3 spans 13 amino acids. V lost 7 bases to trimming and J lost 11 bases, with 18 bases between them. The CDR3: CASIPQTRVAQHF. CDR3 DNA: TGTGCCAGCATTCCCCAGACAAGAGTGGCCCAGCATTTT.

V and J are TRBV24-1 and TRBJ1-5; no clear D. V shed 7 bases and J shed 8 bases, with 17 bases lying between them. This CDR3 spans 14 amino acids. Germline assignment: CDR1 KGHDR and CDR2 SFDVKD. CDR3: CATSPKWSPEPQHF. Here the CDR3 DNA reads TGTGCCACCAGCCCAAAATGGTCGCCAGAGCCCCAGCATTTT.

The chain is built from TRBV27 and TRBJ2-5; D ambiguous. The V gene lost 3 bases and the J gene lost 5 bases, with 7 bases spanning the gap. In germline, CDR1 is MNHEY, CDR2 SMNVEV (reference sequence). The CDR3 runs to 12 residues. Here the CDR3 reads CASSFNRETQYF. CDR3 nucleotide sequence: TGTGCCAGCAGTTTTAATCGGGAGACCCAGTACTTC.

This chain joins TRBV11-3 and TRBJ2-1; 9 bases line up with TRBD2. V shed 2 bases, J shed 2 bases, and the junction held 4 bases outside the gene matches. The CDR3 is 16 amino acids. Per germline, CDR1 SGHNT and CDR2 YENEEA. CDR3 loop: CASSLTGGRAYNEQFF. In nucleotides, the CDR3 is TGTGCCAGCAGCTTAACTGGCGGGAGGGCCTACAATGAGCAGTTCTTC.

DNA of the CDR3: TGTGCCAGTACCCTCAGATTCGGCGGATTGACGGGCAGGGGCAATGAGCAGTTCTTC. This translates into CASTLRFGGLTGRGNEQFF. The rearrangement uses TRBV19 and TRBJ2-1, with D possibly being TRBD1 (6 bases). Germline CDR1 reads LNHDA; CDR2 reads SQIVND (reference sequence). CDR3 length: 19 residues. Trimming stripped 7 bases from V and 6 bases from J, with 31 bases between.

This clone was seen just once. CDR3 in amino acids: CASSKDRQQPQHF. Here the CDR3 DNA reads TGTGCCAGCAGCAAGGACAGGCAGCAGCCCCAGCATTTT. This chain uses TRBV5-8 with TRBJ1-5; 7 bases align to TRBD1. The CDR3 sequence is 13 residues long. The V and J ends lost 4 bases and 7 bases, in that order; junction bases with no gene match: 5. Germline-derived CDR1 and CDR2 are SGHTS and YDEGEE.

Only a few counts were recorded for this clone. J is TRBJ1-2 and V is TRBV18, with 9 bases lining up with TRBD1. V lost 3 bases, J lost 10 bases, and 12 bases stayed unmatched. Per the germline V gene, CDR1 is KGHSH and CDR2 is LQKENI. CDR3 length: 15 residues. CDR3 DNA sequence: TGTGCCAGCTCACCTTTATCTCGGGGACAGGGAAACTACACCTTC. Encoded protein: CASSPLSRGQGNYTF.

The chain is built from TRBV24-1 and TRBJ2-1, with 8 bases that match TRBD1. Germline assignment: CDR1 KGHDR and CDR2 SFDVKD. CDR3 length: 15 amino acids. The junction had 5 bases not matched to a gene; V was cut back by 5 bases and J by 3 bases. The CDR3 DNA reads as TGTGCCACCAGTGCGGGACAGGCGGACTACAATGAGCAGTTCTTC. Translating gives CATSAGQADYNEQFF.

This clone showed up just a few times. The chain is built from TRBV14 and TRBJ2-3; TRBD2 matches 9 bases. Germline V gives CDR1 SGHDN, CDR2 FVKESK. Trimming at V came to 3 bases and at J to 4 bases, leaving 5 bases not matched to a gene. This CDR3 region has 15 residues. The CDR3 DNA sequence: TGTGCCAGCAGCCAGAAAGCGGGAGGCGCAGATACGCAGTATTTT. Its translation is CASSQKAGGADTQYF.

V and J are TRBV5-1 and TRBJ1-2; D unresolved. V lost 3 bases and J lost 4, with 13 bases in between. Per the germline V gene, CDR1 is SGHRS and CDR2 is YFSETQ. The CDR3 contains 14 residues. The CDR3 nucleotides are TGCGCCAGCAGCTGGGAGTTAGGAGTCTATGGCTACACCTTC. Translating it yields CASSWELGVYGYTF.

V is TRBV24-1 and J is TRBJ2-5, with D unresolved. With 7 bases removed from V and 3 bases from J, the gap between germline ends came to 11 bases. This CDR3 contains 13 residues. Germline values: CDR1 KGHDR, CDR2 SFDVKD. The CDR3 loop reads CATSLGAEETQYF. In DNA form, the CDR3 reads TGTGCCACCAGCCTTGGCGCGGAAGAGACCCAGTACTTC.